The 7 T cell receptor beta chains reported below all come from one sample, sequenced in a study of early T cells in non-severe SARS-CoV-2 infection. TCRdb reprocessed the 5' RACE reads via MiXCR and lists one record per CDR3 protein. The sample yields 65,000 to 70,000 distinct CDR3 sequences, under 13% seen once. What was sequenced was whole blood. The receptors derive from an adult who was a healthcare worker with PCR-confirmed SARS-CoV-2 infection or an uninfected control (not recorded which).

This clonotype has just a few counts. The CDR3 loop is CASSPGGNQETQYF. CDR3 DNA sequence: TGTGCCAGCTCGCCAGGGGGCAACCAAGAGACCCAGTACTTC. This sequence joins TRBV18 and TRBJ2-5; 8 bases agree with TRBD1. This CDR3 contains 14 residues. The J segment lost 0 bases and the V segment lost 6 bases, leaving 3 bases of the junction unmatched. Germline lookup yields CDR1 KGHSH and CDR2 LQKENI. Supplemented by reference TRBV18 and TRBJ2-5, the full variable domain reads NAGVMQNPRHLVRRRGQEARLRCSPMKGHSHVYWYRQLPEEGLKFMVYLQKENIIDESGMPKERFSAEFPKEGPSILRIQQVVRGDSAAYFCASSPGGNQETQYFGPGTRLLVL.

This clonotype was detected a few times. The rearrangement uses TRBV7-6 and TRBJ2-1; 7 nucleotides align to TRBD1. The V segment lost 3 bases and the J segment 4 bases; nucleotides outside the gene matches: 6. Germline V lookup: CDR1 SGHVS, CDR2 FNYEAQ. This CDR3 is 15 amino acids long. CDR3 loop: CASSFRDSEYNEQFF. DNA for the CDR3: TGTGCCAGCAGCTTCCGGGACAGCGAATACAATGAGCAGTTCTTC.

This clonotype was detected only a few times. The chain has TRBV6-5 and TRBJ2-1; a weak D match, TRBD2 (5 bases). This CDR3 has 14 amino acids. V lost 10 bases to trimming and J lost 3 bases, with 16 bases between them. CDR1 is MNHEY and CDR2 is SVGAGI in the germline V gene. The CDR3 loop is CATRGLLFYNEQFF. The CDR3 DNA follows: TGTGCCACCCGAGGGCTACTTTTCTACAATGAGCAGTTCTTC.

The chain recombines TRBV6-6 with TRBJ2-6; 9 nucleotides align to TRBD1. Germline-derived CDR1 and CDR2 are MNHNY and SVGAGI (reference sequence). CDR3 length: 18 amino acids. After removal of 2 bases from V and 1 base from J, the junction contained 6 bases not matched to a gene. CDR3 loop: CASSYRGQGSSGANVLTF. CDR3 nucleotide sequence: TGTGCCAGCAGTTACAGGGGACAGGGATCGTCTGGGGCCAACGTCCTGACTTTC.

The chain has TRBV7-8 and TRBJ1-6, with D perhaps matching TRBD1 (5 bases). The CDR3 loop spans 17 amino acids. Germline V gene data show CDR1 as SGHVS and CDR2 as FQNEAQ. Trimming removed 4 bases from V and 0 bases from J, with 13 bases in between. The CDR3 sequence is CASSSGLLSSYNSPLHF. Written as DNA, the CDR3 is TGTGCCAGCAGCTCGGGACTTCTGAGCTCCTATAATTCACCCCTCCACTTT.

This clonotype has at least ten counts. This rearrangement joins TRBV10-2 to TRBJ2-4, with D unclear. Trimming cost V 4 bases and J 0 bases, with 10 bases left between them. The CDR3 is 15 amino acids. Germline lookup yields CDR1 WSHSY and CDR2 SAAADI. In DNA, the CDR3 is TGCGCCAGCAGTGGCAAGAAACTAGCCAAAAACATTCAGTACTTC. Protein: CASSGKKLAKNIQYF.

The rearrangement links TRBV9 to TRBJ2-2; perhaps TRBD2 as D (6 bases). V lost 4 bases and J 4 bases, leaving 14 bases between the germline ends. The CDR3 contains 15 residues. Germline lookup yields CDR1 SGDLS and CDR2 YYNGEE. This chain's CDR3 is CASSTSGTGTGELFF. The CDR3, as DNA: TGTGCCAGCAGCACATCCGGGACTGGCACCGGGGAGCTGTTTTTT.